This entry lists 24 T cell receptor beta chains sequenced from one sample in a study of graft-versus-host responses after intestinal transplantation. Using immunoSEQ multiplex PCR, the repertoire was profiled, and TCRdb retains in-frame clones only, with some absent. Of approximately 20,000 clones listed, roughly 86% are singletons. Sequencing was performed on PBMCs, taken approximately 220 days after intestinal transplant. The source of these receptors is a human patient who received an intestinal transplant, so some T cells may come from the graft donor.

This chain links TRBV2 with TRBJ2-1; 11 nucleotides line up with TRBD2. This CDR3 has 13 amino acids. From germline, CDR1 is SNHLY and CDR2 FYNNEI. Trimming removed 5 bases from V and 8 bases from J; junction bases left unmatched: 2. The CDR3 sequence: CASSPLAGDEQFF. For the CDR3, the DNA is TGTGCCAGCAGTCCACTAGCGGGGGATGAGCAGTTCTTC.

The gene calls are TRBV5-1 and TRBJ1-1, with 11 bases matching TRBD1. The V gene end was trimmed by 3 bases and the J gene end by 5 bases; junction bases not matched to a gene: 3. This CDR3 spans 14 amino acids. Germline V CDR1 and CDR2: SGHRS, YFSETQ. In DNA form, the CDR3 reads TGCGCCAGCAGCTACCGGGACAGGGGGACTGAAGCTTTCTTT. Its translation is CASSYRDRGTEAFF.

The J gene is TRBJ1-1, the V gene TRBV9; no clear D. V shed 0 bases and J shed 1 base, with 7 bases lying between them. The CDR3 is 14 amino acids. Germline values: CDR1 SGDLS, CDR2 YYNGEE. CDR3 in DNA: TGTGCCAGCAGCGTAGGCGAGACGAACACTGAAGCTTTCTTT. The encoded protein is CASSVGETNTEAFF.

This chain joins TRBV6-5 and TRBJ2-5; tentatively, D is TRBD2 (6 bases). The germline V gene encodes CDR1 MNHEY and CDR2 SVGAGI. V lost 5 bases to trimming and J lost 1 base, with 11 bases between them. There are 14 residues in the CDR3. DNA of the CDR3: TGTGCCAGCAGTCCTTGGGGGGTCCAAGAGACCCAGTACTTC. Protein: CASSPWGVQETQYF.

This chain links TRBV5-7 with TRBJ1-2; no firm D call. TRBV5-7 is assigned to the ORF class and has an uncertain function. The germline V and J ends were trimmed by 1 base and 5 bases, with 12 bases remaining between them. This CDR3 has 14 residues. The CDR3: CASSLKGAGYGYTF. The CDR3 region has the DNA TGTGCCAGCAGCTTGAAGGGAGCGGGGTATGGCTACACCTTC.

CDR3: CASSLTGDNSPLHF. For the CDR3, the DNA is TGTGCCAGCAGCTTAACAGGGGATAATTCACCCCTCCACTTT. The rearrangement joins TRBV7-9 to TRBJ1-6, with 7 bases matching TRBD1. After removal of 2 bases from V and 5 bases from J, the junction contained 0 bases not matched to a gene. The CDR3 covers 14 residues. Germline CDR1 SEHNR, CDR2 FQNEAQ (reference sequence).

The chain links TRBV19 to TRBJ2-5; 9 bases agree with TRBD2. The CDR3 runs to 15 residues. Trimming cost V 5 bases and J 1 base; bases outside gene matches: 5. Germline loops: CDR1 LNHDA, CDR2 SQIVND (reference sequence). In DNA form, the CDR3 reads TGTGCCAGTAGTCTAGGCGGGGGGGCCCAAGAGACCCAGTACTTC. Its translation: CASSLGGGAQETQYF.

The rearrangement links TRBV5-4 to TRBJ2-2; 10 bases match TRBD2. The length of the CDR3 is 15 residues. J gave up 6 bases and V 6 bases, and 8 bases lay outside the gene matches. Germline V CDR1 and CDR2: SGHNT, YYREEE (reference sequence). CDR3 coding DNA: TGTGCCAGCAACAAGCGGGGGGGCCGTTCCGGGGAGCTGTTTTTT. Amino acids: CASNKRGGRSGELFF. Drawing the rest from reference TRBV5-4 and TRBJ2-2, the complete variable domain is ETGVTQSPTHLIKTRGQQVTLRCSSQSGHNTVSWYQQALGQGPQFIFQYYREEENGRGNFPPRFSGLQFPNYSSELNVNALELDDSALYLCASNKRGGRSGELFFGEGSRLTVL.

The chain recombines TRBV7-2 with TRBJ1-2; no clear D gene. Trimming removed 0 bases at V and 7 bases at J, with 9 bases between. The germline gives CDR1 SGHTA, CDR2 FQGNSA. This CDR3 is built from 13 residues. The CDR3 sequence: CASSLAGALGYTF. CDR3 sequence (DNA): TGTGCCAGCAGCTTAGCAGGTGCCCTTGGCTACACCTTC.

J is TRBJ1-2 and V is TRBV19; D is unresolved. With 7 bases removed from V and 4 bases from J, the gap between germline ends came to 7 bases. The germline V gene encodes CDR1 LNHDA and CDR2 SQIVND (reference sequence). The CDR3 extends over 11 amino acids. CDR3 bases: TGTGCCAGTAAGGACGGCTATGGCTACACCTTC. Its protein is CASKDGYGYTF.

This chain joins TRBV4-1 and TRBJ1-2; no firm D call. Germline values: CDR1 MGHRA, CDR2 YSYEKL. V dropped 1 base and J dropped 6 bases, with 9 bases sitting between them. This CDR3 has 13 amino acids. The CDR3 region has the DNA TGCGCCAGCAGCCAAGGATGGAGTGATGGCTACACCTTC. Amino acids: CASSQGWSDGYTF.

The chain employs TRBV14 and TRBJ2-7; D is ambiguous. Germline V gene lookup returns CDR1 SGHDN and CDR2 FVKESK. The length of the CDR3 is 11 residues. Trimming cost V 4 bases and J 3 bases, with 4 bases left between them. Here the CDR3 reads CASSLLYEQYF. CDR3 bases: TGTGCCAGCAGCCTACTCTACGAGCAGTACTTC.

This chain uses TRBV6-6 with TRBJ1-3, with 7 nucleotides matching TRBD1. CDR3 length: 15 residues. Germline V gives CDR1 MNHNY, CDR2 SVGAGI (reference sequence). The J segment lost 4 bases and the V segment lost 5 bases, leaving 8 bases of the junction unmatched. The CDR3 DNA is TGTGCCAGCAGTCCTGACAGGGCGGGAGGAAACACCATATATTTT. Encoded protein: CASSPDRAGGNTIYF.

V is TRBV9 and J is TRBJ2-3, with a possible D match to TRBD2 (6 bases). Germline-derived CDR1 and CDR2 are SGDLS and YYNGEE. The CDR3 is made up of 13 amino acids. V gave up 4 bases and J gave up 6 bases, with 12 bases separating them. DNA for the CDR3: TGTGCCAGCAGCCCCCCCCGGGGGGATACGCAGTATTTT. Amino acids: CASSPPRGDTQYF.

The chain carries TRBV5-1 and TRBJ2-3; 9 nucleotides agree with TRBD1. J lost 2 bases, V lost 0 bases, and 4 bases had no gene match. Germline V lookup: CDR1 SGHRS, CDR2 YFSETQ. The CDR3 totals 16 residues. In DNA form, the CDR3 reads TGCGCCAGCAGCTTGGAGACAGGGGGTCTCACAGATACGCAGTATTTT. Residues: CASSLETGGLTDTQYF.

In its sample, this clone was seen once. The chain links TRBV5-1 to TRBJ2-1, with D perhaps TRBD1 or TRBD2 (6 bases each). CDR1 and CDR2 from the germline V gene are SGHRS and YFSETQ. The length of the CDR3 is 12 residues. V lost 6 bases to trimming and J lost 7 bases, with 11 bases between them. CDR3 sequence reads: CASTGGHNEQFF. The CDR3 DNA reads as TGCGCCAGCACTGGGGGGCATAATGAGCAGTTCTTC. Full variable domain (remainder filled in from reference TRBV5-1 and TRBJ2-1): KAGVTQTPRYLIKTRGQQVTLSCSPISGHRSVSWYQQTPGQGLQFLFEYFSETQRNKGNFPGRFSGRQFSNSRSEMNVSTLELGDSALYLCASTGGHNEQFFGPGTRLTVL.

The V and J genes are TRBV4-2 and TRBJ1-5; D gene uncertain. Germline CDR1 reads LGHNA; CDR2 reads YNFKEQ. V was clipped by 0 bases and J by 1 base, with 10 bases between them. The CDR3 length is 16 residues. This CDR3 is CASSQDGRPSNQPQHF. The CDR3 bases are TGTGCCAGCAGCCAAGACGGCAGGCCGAGCAATCAGCCCCAGCATTTT.

The chain links TRBV7-9 to TRBJ2-1; D is undetermined. CDR1 and CDR2 from the germline V gene are SEHNR and FQNEAQ (reference sequence). CDR3 length equals 11 residues. V was shortened by 1 base and J by 7 bases, with 2 bases between the two germline ends. CDR3 sequence (DNA): TGTGCCAGCAGCTTAGTAAATGAGCAGTTCTTC. Translated, it gives CASSLVNEQFF.

J is TRBJ1-3 and V is TRBV7-6; D is unclear. The germline V gene encodes CDR1 SGHVS and CDR2 FNYEAQ. The CDR3 covers 15 residues. Trimming left V 3 bases short and J 2 bases short, with 11 bases between. CDR3 coding DNA: TGTGCCAGCAGCTTTGTGGCAGAACCTGGAAACACCATATATTTT. Translating gives CASSFVAEPGNTIYF.

This chain joins TRBV5-4 and TRBJ2-7; TRBD1 aligns across 8 bases. This CDR3 comprises 14 residues. The V and J ends lost 4 bases and 2 bases, in that order; junction bases with no gene match: 5. CDR1 SGHNT and CDR2 YYREEE come from the germline V gene (reference sequence). In DNA form, the CDR3 reads TGTGCCAGCAGCCCGAGGACAGGGCCCTACGAGCAGTACTTC. As protein: CASSPRTGPYEQYF.

The chain uses TRBV10-3 and TRBJ1-6, with 7 positions matching TRBD1. Trimming removed 2 bases from V and 10 bases from J; junction bases left unmatched: 8. This CDR3 spans 15 amino acids. Per germline, CDR1 ENHRY and CDR2 SYGVKD. The CDR3 sequence: CAISEGLGQSSPLHF. CDR3 bases: TGTGCCATCAGTGAGGGTTTGGGACAGTCGTCACCCCTCCACTTT.

The genes are TRBV7-9 and TRBJ2-1, with no clear D. Germline CDR1 SEHNR, CDR2 FQNEAQ (reference sequence). CDR3 length equals 13 residues. Between the trimmed V and J ends, which lost 1 base and 3 bases, there was a span of 4 bases. CDR3 region: CASSLDSYNEQFF. The CDR3 bases are TGTGCCAGCAGCTTAGATAGCTACAATGAGCAGTTCTTC.

CDR3 bases: TGTGCCAGCAGTCATGGGAAAGGGTGGCGAAGCAATCAGCCCCAGCATTTT. Residues: CASSHGKGWRSNQPQHF. This chain connects TRBV5-8 to TRBJ1-5; D unclear. V gave up 5 bases and J gave up 1 base, with 19 bases separating them. CDR1 and CDR2 (germline): SGHTS, YDEGEE. This CDR3 comprises 17 residues.

The rearrangement links TRBV19 to TRBJ2-7; TRBD1 matches at 9 bases. V trimming: 3 bases; J trimming: 6 bases; junction bases outside the gene matches: 6. Germline-derived CDR1 and CDR2 are LNHDA and SQIVND (reference sequence). This CDR3 is 14 amino acids long. The CDR3 sequence is CASSISGQGGEQYF. CDR3 in DNA: TGTGCCAGTAGTATTTCGGGACAGGGAGGCGAGCAGTACTTC.